The clone carrying this T cell receptor (beta chain) is called medium-sized based on its frequency. Antigen specificity is unknown. UMI-labeled 5' RACE yielded the TRB cDNA libraries. TCRdb re-called the 5' RACE reads and gives one entry per CDR3 protein, without DNA. Its table lists over 5,500 distinct CDR3 sequences. The data were taken from a study of CXCR3-negative and CXCR3-positive naive CD8 T cells. Broader study findings: The TRB CDR3s that CXCR3-positive naive cells carried were more hydrophobic than those of CXCR3-negative naive cells.

CD45RO-CCR7+CD27+CD95- marked naive CD8+ T cells. Germline V gene data show CDR1 as SGHRS and CDR2 as YFSETQ. This CDR3 is built from 14 residues. The sample was naive CXCR3- CD8+ T cells from blood. As for subset: CD45RO-CCR7+CD27+CD95- naive CD8+ T cells lacking CXCR3 (TNR3-). The chain employs TRBV5-1 and TRBJ2-1; TCRdb reports TRBD2, a call that lacks DNA to check it against. This TCR was recovered from a human donor in good health. Some clones in this sample may be carry-over from other donors' samples. The CDR3 region is CASSNSGSYNEQFF.